This T cell receptor (beta chain) was recorded in a study of blood T cell repertoires in COVID-19 (dated by TCRdb to about 2020). With regard to the full study: Samples covering the acute and convalescent phases of COVID-19 were provided by collaborators in the United States, Italy and Spain. The material from the prospective study consisted of cDNA or gDNA derived from T cells, B-cell-depleted T cells, or PBMCs. Subjects who had been exposed to COVID-19, were actively infected with it, or had recovered from it provided the deeply sampled blood TCRbeta repertoires that made up the dataset. The repertoires were made available in a free public database intended to serve as a resource for research on the immune response to SARS-CoV-2. Samples were obtained from the ongoing ImmuneRACE study (first 160 participants) and from approximately 1,200 subjects provided by 6 global collaborators. Nearly every sample came with metadata listing a de-identified subject ID, COVID-19 status, age in years and sex. Where available, HLA class I and class II types were taken from metadata supplied by the sample provider and were not determined by assay-based typing.

Each collaborating institution followed its own protocols to collect whole blood in K2EDTA tubes. For TCRbeta analysis, collaborators shipped samples in one of three forms: frozen whole blood, isolated PBMCs, or DNA extracted from either of those sample types. The germline V gene gives CDR1 as MNHEY and CDR2 as SVGEGT. From its cysteine to its phenylalanine, the CDR3 spans 17 amino acids. Only CDR3 DNA remains: 51 bases, in frame from the first base. V and J are trimmed by 0 bases and 6 bases, and the gene matches miss 12 bases of the junction. General study outcomes and caveats: The quantity of clinical and demographic metadata differed by source and by participant and was supplied without curation.

Details on this clone: The antigen this receptor binds is unknown. No clone much larger than this one lies a single base away; base qualities are absent.

TCRbeta CDR3 regions were amplified from genomic DNA by means of the immunoSEQ Assay, a bias-controlled multiplex PCR. Processing in the source paper ran as follows. The number of nucleated cells in each sample was estimated from the amplification of reference gene primers within the assay. Sequence reads were collapsed and filtered to measure the absolute abundance of every unique TCRbeta CDR3 rearrangement. Productive Simpson clonality was computed per sample as the square root of Simpson's diversity index over productive rearrangements. Held by TCRdb, this immuneACCESS table contains in-frame sequences only and omits some clones. Under half of the omission traces to an unresolved V gene where checked; the cause of the rest is unknown. D and trimming come from the DNA, and the V and J calls and clone size come from that table. The sample data list fewer than 120,000 clones, and around four fifths of these were observed just once. The ten biggest clones cover 15% to 20% of the sample.

Material: peripheral blood. The receptor chain draws on TRBV6-2 or TRBV6-3 and TRBJ2-7; a stretch of 9 junction bases matches TRBD1. The receptor comes from a woman aged 55-69 years with acute or convalescent COVID-19. The nucleotide sequence is given as TGTGCCAGCAGTTACTCGGGTATCCGGGACAGGGCCCTCGAGCAGTACTTC. Translated, it gives CASSYSGIRDRALEQYF.